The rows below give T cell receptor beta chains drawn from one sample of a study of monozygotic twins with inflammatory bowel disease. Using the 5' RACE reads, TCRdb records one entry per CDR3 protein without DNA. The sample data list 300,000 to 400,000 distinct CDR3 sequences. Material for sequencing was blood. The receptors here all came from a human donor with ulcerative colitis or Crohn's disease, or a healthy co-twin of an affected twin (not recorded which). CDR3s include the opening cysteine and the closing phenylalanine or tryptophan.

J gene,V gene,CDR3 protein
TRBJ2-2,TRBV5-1,CASSLGWGPNTGELFF
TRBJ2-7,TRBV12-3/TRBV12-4,CASNPSGQGAGEQYF
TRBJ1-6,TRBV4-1,CASSQEGGVGQGSSPLHF
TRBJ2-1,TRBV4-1,CASSQVDMGIFSYNEQFF
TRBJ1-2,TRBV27,CASSLRGSQGCGYTF
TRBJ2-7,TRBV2,CASIQRGEQYF
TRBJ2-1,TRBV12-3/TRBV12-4,CASSMIAGGSYNEQFF
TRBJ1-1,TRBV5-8,CASSLSSVPEAFF
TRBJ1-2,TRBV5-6,CASGTGDRYGYTF
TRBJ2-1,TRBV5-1,CDSSTTSGGPLSYNEQFF
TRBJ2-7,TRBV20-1,CSARILLAGSSYEQYF
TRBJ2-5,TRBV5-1,CASSLAGTSSGAQYF
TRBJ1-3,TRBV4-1,CASSHLNLVDSGNTIYF
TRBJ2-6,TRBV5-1,CASSLWAGSPSGANVLTF
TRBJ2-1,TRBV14,CASSPTGARHNEQFF
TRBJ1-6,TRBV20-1,CSARVQPQYNSPLHF
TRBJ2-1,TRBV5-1,CASIRFGGRGPNEQYF
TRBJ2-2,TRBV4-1,CASSPLLAGFTGELFF
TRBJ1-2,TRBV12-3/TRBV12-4,CASRVTDRLDGYTF
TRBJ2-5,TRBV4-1,CASSQTALMGQETQYF
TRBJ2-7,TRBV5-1,CASSLFFPGLDLSYEQYF
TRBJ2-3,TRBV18,CASSPDRTITDTQYF
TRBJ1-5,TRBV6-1,CAASGKDQPQHF
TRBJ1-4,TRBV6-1,CASSESSGNEKLFF
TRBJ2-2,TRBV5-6,CASSLEQPGELFF
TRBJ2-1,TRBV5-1,CASSFGGIGEQFF
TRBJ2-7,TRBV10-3,CAISDLQGYEQYF
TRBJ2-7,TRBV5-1,CASSLDGPLLEQYF
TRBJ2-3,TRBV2,CASSASGDPYPRYF
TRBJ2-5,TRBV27,CASSLRASRQETQYF
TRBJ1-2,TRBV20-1,CSAKHQSNYGYTF
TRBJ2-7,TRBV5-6,CASSLGGAVQYF
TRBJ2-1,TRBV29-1,CSVDGSTGGSGVYNEQFF
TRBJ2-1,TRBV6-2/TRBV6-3,CASSPTPGTGLTYNEQFF
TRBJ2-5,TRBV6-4,CASSEVAGAQGTQYF
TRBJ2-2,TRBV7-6,CASSLESGTGITGELFF
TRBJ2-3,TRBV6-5,CASSFEGGSTDTQYF
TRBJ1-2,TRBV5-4,CASSLGQEFYGYTF
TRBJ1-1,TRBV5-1,CASSFINRDTEAFF
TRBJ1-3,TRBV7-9,CASSLHTDPGNTIYF
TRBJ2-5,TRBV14,CASSSWTGKGETQYF
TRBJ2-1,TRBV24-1,CATSDSVGADEQFF
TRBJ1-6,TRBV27,CASSLSWGTPTLHF
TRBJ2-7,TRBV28,CASMGTYQREGGEQYF
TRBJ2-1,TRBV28,CASSPRPGTGVGGNEQFF
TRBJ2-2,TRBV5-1,CASSLAGQNTGELFF
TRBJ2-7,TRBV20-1,CSARPRTRRNEQYF
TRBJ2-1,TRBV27,CASSRRESVNEQFF
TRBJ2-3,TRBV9,CASSVDLFGGVTDTQYF
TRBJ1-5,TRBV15,CATSRAGGFNQPQHF
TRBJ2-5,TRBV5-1,CASSPYNRERETQYF
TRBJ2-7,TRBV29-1,CSVEGVSYEQYF
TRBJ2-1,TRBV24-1,CATSDIGTRYNEQFF
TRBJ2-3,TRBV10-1,CASSESGGAGGDTQYF
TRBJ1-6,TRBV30,CAWTSGTDNSPLHF
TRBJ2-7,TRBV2,CASSSHQGNFYEQYF
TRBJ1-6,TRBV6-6,CASSLDAPPALHF